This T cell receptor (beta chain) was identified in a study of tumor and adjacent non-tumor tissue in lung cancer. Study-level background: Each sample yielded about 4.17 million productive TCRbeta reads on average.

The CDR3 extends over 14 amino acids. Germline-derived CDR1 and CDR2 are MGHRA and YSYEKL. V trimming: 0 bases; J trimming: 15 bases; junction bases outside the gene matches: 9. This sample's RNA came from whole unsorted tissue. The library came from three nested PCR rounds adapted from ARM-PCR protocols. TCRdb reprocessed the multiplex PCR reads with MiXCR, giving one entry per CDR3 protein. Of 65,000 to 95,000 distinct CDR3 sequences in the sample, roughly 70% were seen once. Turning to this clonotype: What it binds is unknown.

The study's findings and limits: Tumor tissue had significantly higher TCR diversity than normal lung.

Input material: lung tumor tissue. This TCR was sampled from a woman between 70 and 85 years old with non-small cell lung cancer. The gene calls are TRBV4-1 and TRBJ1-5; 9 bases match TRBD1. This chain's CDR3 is CASSQEGQGRTRHF. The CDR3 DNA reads TGCGCCAGCAGCCAAGAGGGACAGGGCCGTACACGGCATTTT.